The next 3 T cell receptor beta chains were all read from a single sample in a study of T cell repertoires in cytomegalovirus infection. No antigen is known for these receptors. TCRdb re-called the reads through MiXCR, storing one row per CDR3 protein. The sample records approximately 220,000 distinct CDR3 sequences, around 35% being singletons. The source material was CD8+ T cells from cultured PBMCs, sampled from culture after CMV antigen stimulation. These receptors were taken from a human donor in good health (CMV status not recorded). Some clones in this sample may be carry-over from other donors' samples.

CDR3 DNA: TGTGCCAGCAAAGAGGCGGGGTATAGCAATCAGCCCCAGCATTTT. Protein sequence: CASKEAGYSNQPQHF. The V call is TRBV6-6, the J call TRBJ1-5, with D unclear. The CDR3 contains 15 residues. Trimming shortened V by 7 bases and J by 0 bases, and 13 bases separated the two germline ends. Germline V lookup: CDR1 MNHNY, CDR2 SVGAGI (reference sequence).

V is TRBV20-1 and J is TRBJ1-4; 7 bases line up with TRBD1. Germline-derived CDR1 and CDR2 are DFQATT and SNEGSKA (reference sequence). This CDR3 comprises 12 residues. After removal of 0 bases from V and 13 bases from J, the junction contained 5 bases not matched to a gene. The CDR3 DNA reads TGCAGTGCTAGAGATTGGGACAGTACACTGTTTTTT. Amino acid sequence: CSARDWDSTLFF.

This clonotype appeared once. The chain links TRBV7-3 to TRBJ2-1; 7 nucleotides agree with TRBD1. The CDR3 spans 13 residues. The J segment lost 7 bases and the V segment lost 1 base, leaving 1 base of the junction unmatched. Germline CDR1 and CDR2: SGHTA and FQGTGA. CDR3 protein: CASSLKGANEQFF. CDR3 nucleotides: TGTGCCAGCAGCTTAAAGGGGGCGAATGAGCAGTTCTTC.